The T cell receptor beta chain under discussion was sequenced for a study of shared clonotypes between healthy human individuals. Worth noting for this clone: Its antigen is undetermined.

An approximately 220 ng quantity of DNA, 25,000 to 35,000 T cell genomes, went into the sorted-subset replicate PCRs. Assay: immunoSEQ multiplex PCR; the TCRdb copy retains only in-frame clones and omits some. The sample lists millions of clones, over 85% occurring once. V lost 5 bases, J lost 1 base, and 6 bases lay in between. Germline values: CDR1 SQVTM, CDR2 ANQGSEA. The CDR3 runs 11 residues. Study observations and caveats: Among donors, clonotype sharing was expected to be affected by sequencing depth.

The V gene is TRBV29-1, the J gene TRBJ2-7; D gene ambiguous. This clonotype was sampled from a man aged 18 to 30 in good health. The sample taken for sequencing was naive CD4+ T cells sorted from blood. Documented subset: CD45RA+ positively selected. Written as DNA, the CDR3 is TGCAGCGTTCGGTTGTCCTACGAGCAGTACTTC. The encoded protein is CSVRLSYEQYF.